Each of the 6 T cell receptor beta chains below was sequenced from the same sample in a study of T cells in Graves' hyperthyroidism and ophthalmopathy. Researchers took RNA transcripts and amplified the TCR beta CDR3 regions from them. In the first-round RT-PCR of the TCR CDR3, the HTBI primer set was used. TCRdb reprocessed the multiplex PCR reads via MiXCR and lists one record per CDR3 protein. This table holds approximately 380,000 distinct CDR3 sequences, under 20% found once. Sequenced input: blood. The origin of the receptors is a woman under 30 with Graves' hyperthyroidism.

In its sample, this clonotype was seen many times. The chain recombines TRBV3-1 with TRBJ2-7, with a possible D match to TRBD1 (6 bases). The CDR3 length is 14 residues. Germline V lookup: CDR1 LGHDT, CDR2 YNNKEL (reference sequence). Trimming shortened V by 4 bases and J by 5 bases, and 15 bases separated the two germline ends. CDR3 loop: CASSPTGKGDEQYF. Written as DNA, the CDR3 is TGTGCCAGCAGCCCTACAGGGAAGGGAGACGAGCAGTACTTC.

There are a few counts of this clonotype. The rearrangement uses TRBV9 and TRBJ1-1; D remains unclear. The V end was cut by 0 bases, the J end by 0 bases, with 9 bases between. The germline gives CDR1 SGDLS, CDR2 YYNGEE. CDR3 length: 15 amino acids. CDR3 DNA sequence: TGTGCCAGCAGCGTAGATCCAGCCATGAACACTGAAGCTTTCTTT. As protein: CASSVDPAMNTEAFF.

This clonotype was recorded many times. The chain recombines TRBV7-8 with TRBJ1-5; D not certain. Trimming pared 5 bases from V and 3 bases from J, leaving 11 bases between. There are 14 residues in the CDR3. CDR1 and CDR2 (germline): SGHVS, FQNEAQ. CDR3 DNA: TGTGCCAGCAGCGCCATTGCCTTCAATCAGCCCCAGCATTTT. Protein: CASSAIAFNQPQHF.

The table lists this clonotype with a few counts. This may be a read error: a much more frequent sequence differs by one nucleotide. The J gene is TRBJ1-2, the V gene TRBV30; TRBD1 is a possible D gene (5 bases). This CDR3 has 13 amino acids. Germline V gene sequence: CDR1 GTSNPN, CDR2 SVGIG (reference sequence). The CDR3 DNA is TGTGACTGGAGTGTATCAGGGCTCTATGGCTACACCTTC. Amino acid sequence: CDWSVSGLYGYTF.

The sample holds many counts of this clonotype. DNA of the CDR3: TGTGCCTGGACTCCGGGACAGACAAACTATGGCTACACCTTC. Its translation: CAWTPGQTNYGYTF. This rearrangement joins TRBV30 to TRBJ1-2, with TRBD1 identical over 7 bases. CDR3 length: 14 residues. V gave up 4 bases and J gave up 2 bases; unmatched junction bases: 7. Germline CDR1 GTSNPN, CDR2 SVGIG (reference sequence).

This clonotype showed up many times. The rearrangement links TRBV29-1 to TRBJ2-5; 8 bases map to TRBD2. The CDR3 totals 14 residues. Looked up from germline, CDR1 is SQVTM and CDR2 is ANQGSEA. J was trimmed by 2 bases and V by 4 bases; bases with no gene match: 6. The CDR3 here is CSVAGTSRQETQYF. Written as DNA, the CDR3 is TGCAGCGTTGCCGGGACTAGTCGACAAGAGACCCAGTACTTC.